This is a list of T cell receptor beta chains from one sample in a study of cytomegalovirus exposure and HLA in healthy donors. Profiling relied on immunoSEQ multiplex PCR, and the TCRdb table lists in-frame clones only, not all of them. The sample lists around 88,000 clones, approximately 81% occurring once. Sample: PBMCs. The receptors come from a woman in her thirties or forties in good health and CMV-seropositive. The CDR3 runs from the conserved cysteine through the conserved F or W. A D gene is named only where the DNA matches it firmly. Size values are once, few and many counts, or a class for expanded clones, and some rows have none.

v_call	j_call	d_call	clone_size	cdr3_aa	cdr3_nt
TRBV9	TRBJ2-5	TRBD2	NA	CASSGTSGSWETQYF	TGTGCCAGCAGCGGGACTAGCGGGAGTTGGGAGACCCAGTACTTC
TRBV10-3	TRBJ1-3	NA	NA	CAISEVSSGNTIYF	TGTGCCATCAGTGAAGTGAGCTCTGGAAACACCATATATTTT
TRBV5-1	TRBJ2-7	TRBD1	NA	CASSNRGFNEQYF	TGCGCCAGCAGCAACAGGGGGTTCAACGAGCAGTACTTC
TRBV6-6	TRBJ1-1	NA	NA	CASSTRQSPNTEAFF	TGTGCCAGCAGTACACGACAGAGCCCCAACACTGAAGCTTTCTTT
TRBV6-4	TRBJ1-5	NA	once	CASRADSYSNQPQHF	TGTGCCAGCAGGGCCGACAGCTATAGCAATCAGCCCCAGCATTTT
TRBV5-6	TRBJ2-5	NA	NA	CASSLGGLRETQYF	TGTGCCAGCAGCTTGGGAGGGTTGCGAGAGACCCAGTACTTC
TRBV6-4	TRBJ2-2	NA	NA	CASRSPRGELFF	TGTGCCAGCAGATCCCCCCGGGGGGAGCTGTTTTTT
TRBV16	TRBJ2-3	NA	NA	CASSQSYEARGTQYF	TGTGCCAGCAGCCAATCATATGAGGCCAGGGGTACGCAGTATTTT
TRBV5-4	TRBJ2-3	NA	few	CASSWGADTQYF	TGTGCCAGCAGCTGGGGAGCGGATACGCAGTATTTT
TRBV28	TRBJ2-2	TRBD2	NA	CASSPMTSGRAFFTGELFF	TGTGCCAGCAGCCCAATGACTAGCGGGAGGGCCTTTTTCACCGGGGAGCTGTTTTTT
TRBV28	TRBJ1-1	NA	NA	CASSFWAGNTEAFF	TGTGCCAGCAGTTTCTGGGCAGGGAACACTGAAGCTTTCTTT
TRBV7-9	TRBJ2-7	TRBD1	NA	CASSRGQGGYEQYF	TGTGCCAGCAGCCGGGGACAGGGTGGCTACGAGCAGTACTTC
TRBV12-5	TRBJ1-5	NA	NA	CASGLVRERYSNQPQHF	TGTGCTAGTGGTTTGGTACGGGAGAGATATAGCAATCAGCCCCAGCATTTT
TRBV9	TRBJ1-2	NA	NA	CASSVGSGDGYTF	TGTGCCAGCAGCGTAGGGTCGGGGGATGGCTACACCTTC
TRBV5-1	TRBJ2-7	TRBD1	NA	CASSLIDRGQGASVRYEQYF	TGCGCCAGCAGCTTGATAGACAGGGGACAGGGGGCCTCTGTTCGCTACGAGCAGTACTTC
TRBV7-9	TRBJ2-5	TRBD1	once	CASSSRTGGETQYF	TGTGCCAGCAGCTCAAGGACAGGCGGGGAGACCCAGTACTTC
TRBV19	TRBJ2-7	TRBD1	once	CASSRGQGAYEQYF	TGTGCCAGTAGTCGAGGACAGGGCGCCTACGAGCAGTACTTC
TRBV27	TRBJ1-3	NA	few	CASSALSSGNTIYF	TGTGCCAGCAGTGCTTTGAGTTCTGGAAACACCATATATTTT
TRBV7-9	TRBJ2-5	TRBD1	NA	CASSWGRGRVETQYF	TGTGCCAGCAGCTGGGGCAGGGGGCGCGTGGAGACCCAGTACTTC
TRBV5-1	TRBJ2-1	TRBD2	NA	CASSSGSSYNEQFF	TGCGCCAGCAGCAGCGGGAGCTCCTACAATGAGCAGTTCTTC
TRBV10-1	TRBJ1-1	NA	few	CASSAVQGTEAFF	TGCGCCAGCAGTGCGGTACAGGGCACTGAAGCTTTCTTT
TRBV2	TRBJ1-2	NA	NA	CASSGSGKYGYTF	TGTGCCAGCAGTGGTTCCGGTAAATATGGCTACACCTTC
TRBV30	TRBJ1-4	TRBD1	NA	CAWSAPTGANEKLFF	TGTGCCTGGAGCGCGCCGACAGGGGCTAATGAAAAACTGTTTTTT
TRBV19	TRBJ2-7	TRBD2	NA	CASSTLSGSPYEQYF	TGTGCCAGTAGTACTCTAAGCGGGAGTCCCTACGAGCAGTACTTC
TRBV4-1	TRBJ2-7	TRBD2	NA	CASSQGLAGLSSYEQYF	TGCGCCAGCAGCCAAGGGTTAGCGGGACTAAGCTCCTACGAGCAGTACTTC
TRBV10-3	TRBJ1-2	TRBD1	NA	CAIRRQGMDYGYTF	TGTGCCATCAGAAGACAGGGGATGGACTATGGCTACACCTTC
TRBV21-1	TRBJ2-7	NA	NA	CASSKGGAGDGYEQYF	TGTGCCAGCAGCAAAGGAGGAGCGGGAGATGGGTACGAGCAGTACTTC
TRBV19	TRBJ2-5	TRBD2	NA	CASRRESGETQYF	TGTGCCAGTCGGCGGGAGTCTGGAGAGACCCAGTACTTC
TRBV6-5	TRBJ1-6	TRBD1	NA	CASSTGQPYNSPLHF	TGTGCCAGCAGTACGGGACAGCCCTATAATTCACCCCTCCACTTT
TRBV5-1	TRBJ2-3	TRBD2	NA	CASSLGLGTGGFAQYF	TGCGCCAGCAGCCTGGGCCTAGGGACCGGGGGGTTTGCGCAGTATTTT
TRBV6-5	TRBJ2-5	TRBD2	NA	CASQKRLAGTQYF	TGTGCCAGCCAAAAGAGACTAGCGGGGACCCAGTACTTC
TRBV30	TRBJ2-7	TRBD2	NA	CAWSTGGREQYF	TGTGCCTGGAGTACGGGAGGTCGCGAGCAGTACTTC
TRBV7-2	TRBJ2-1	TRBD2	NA	CASSLGGTSVNEQFF	TGTGCCAGCAGCTTAGGGGGGACTAGTGTGAATGAGCAGTTCTTC
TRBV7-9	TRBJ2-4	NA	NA	CASSSAVRGKRDKNIQYF	TGTGCCAGCAGCTCCGCCGTTAGGGGGAAGAGGGACAAAAACATTCAGTACTTC
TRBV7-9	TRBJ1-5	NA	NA	CASSTDGDQPQHF	TGTGCCAGCAGCACAGACGGGGATCAGCCCCAGCATTTT
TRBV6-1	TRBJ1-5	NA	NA	CASSEAGYNQPQHF	TGTGCCAGCAGTGAGGCGGGGTACAATCAGCCCCAGCATTTT
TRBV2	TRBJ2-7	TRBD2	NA	CARNRLAGAEQYF	TGTGCCCGCAATCGACTAGCGGGGGCGGAGCAGTACTTC
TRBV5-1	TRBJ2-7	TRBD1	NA	CASSSGQGASYEQYF	TGCGCCAGCAGCTCCGGACAGGGGGCTTCCTACGAGCAGTACTTC
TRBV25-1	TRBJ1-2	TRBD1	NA	CASSDWDRGDYTF	TGTGCCAGCAGTGACTGGGACAGGGGGGACTACACCTTC
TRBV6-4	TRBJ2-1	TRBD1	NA	CASTVGQGPHNEQFF	TGTGCCAGCACCGTGGGACAGGGGCCCCACAATGAGCAGTTCTTC
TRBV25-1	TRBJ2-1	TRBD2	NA	CASNPSGLYNEQFF	TGTGCCAGCAACCCTAGCGGGCTTTACAATGAGCAGTTCTTC
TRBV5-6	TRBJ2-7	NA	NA	CASSSRDKQTYEQYF	TGTGCCAGCAGCTCCCGGGACAAACAAACCTACGAGCAGTACTTC
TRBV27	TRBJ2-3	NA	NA	CASSFVHQRAKVYDTQYF	TGTGCCAGCAGTTTCGTTCACCAGAGGGCGAAGGTATATGATACGCAGTATTTT
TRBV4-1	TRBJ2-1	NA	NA	CASSPYPAGTGNEQFF	TGCGCCAGCAGCCCCTACCCAGCGGGCACCGGCAATGAGCAGTTCTTC
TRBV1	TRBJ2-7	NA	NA	CTSSQSGQHSYEQYF	TGCACCAGCAGCCAATCGGGACAGCACTCCTACGAGCAGTACTTC
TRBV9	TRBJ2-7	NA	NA	CASSVGLAGEQYF	TGTGCCAGCAGCGTAGGTCTGGCGGGCGAGCAGTACTTC
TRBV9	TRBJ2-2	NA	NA	CASSVVAGELFF	TGTGCCAGCAGCGTTGTAGCCGGGGAGCTGTTTTTT
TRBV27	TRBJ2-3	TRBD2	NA	CASSFRLAGGYTDTQYF	TGTGCCAGCAGTTTCCGACTAGCGGGGGGCTACACAGATACGCAGTATTTT
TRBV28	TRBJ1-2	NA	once	CASSPELGAGYDYGYTF	TGTGCCAGCAGTCCAGAGTTGGGGGCGGGTTACGACTATGGCTACACCTTC
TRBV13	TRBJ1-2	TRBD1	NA	CASSQGTGSRGYTF	TGTGCCAGCAGCCAAGGGACAGGGTCGAGGGGCTACACCTTC
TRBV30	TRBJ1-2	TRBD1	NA	CAWSVTGGADGYTF	TGTGCCTGGAGTGTTACAGGGGGCGCGGATGGCTACACCTTC
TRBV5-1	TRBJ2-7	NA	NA	CASSPRTGRDEQYF	TGCGCCAGCAGCCCGCGGACGGGAAGGGACGAGCAGTACTTC
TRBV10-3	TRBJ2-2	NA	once	CAISGPYDRIEGDGELFF	TGTGCCATCAGTGGCCCCTACGATCGTATTGAGGGAGACGGGGAGCTGTTTTTT